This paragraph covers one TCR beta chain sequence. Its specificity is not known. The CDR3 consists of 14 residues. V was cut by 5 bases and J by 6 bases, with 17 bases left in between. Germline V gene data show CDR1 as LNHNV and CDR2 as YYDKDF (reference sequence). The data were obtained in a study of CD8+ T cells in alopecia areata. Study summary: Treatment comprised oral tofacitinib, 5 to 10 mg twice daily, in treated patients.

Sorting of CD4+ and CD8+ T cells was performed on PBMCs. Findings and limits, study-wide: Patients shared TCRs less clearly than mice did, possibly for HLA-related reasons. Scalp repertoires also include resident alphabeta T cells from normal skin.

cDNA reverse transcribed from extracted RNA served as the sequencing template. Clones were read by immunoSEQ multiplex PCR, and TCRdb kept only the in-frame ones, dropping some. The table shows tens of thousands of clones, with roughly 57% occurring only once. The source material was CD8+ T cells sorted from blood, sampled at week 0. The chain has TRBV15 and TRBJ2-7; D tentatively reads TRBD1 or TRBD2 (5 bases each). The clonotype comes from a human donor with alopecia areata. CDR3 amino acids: CATSGRGSGLEQYF. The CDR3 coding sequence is TGTGCCACCAGCGGAAGAGGGTCAGGGCTCGAGCAGTACTTC.